The entry that follows covers one T cell receptor beta chain sequence. Antigen: not known. TCRdb fed the reads into MiXCR, producing one record per CDR3 protein. The sample includes around 770,000 distinct CDR3 sequences, 29% of them seen just once. These data belong to a study of T cell repertoires in cytomegalovirus infection. Whole-study context: Recently identified HLA-C-restricted CMV epitopes were among the peptides used. Carrying CMV and the relevant HLA type showed in public TCR beta signatures.

The CDR3 spans 14 residues. Trimming stripped 5 bases from V and 2 bases from J, with 11 bases between. Study findings and constraints: It was HLA-C-restricted CMV-specific TCR beta clonotypes that dominated the response ex vivo.

The chain recombines TRBV12-3 or TRBV12-4 with TRBJ2-3; D unclear. The TCR sequence derives from a human donor in good health (CMV status not recorded). Some clones in this sample may be carry-over from other donors' samples. The sample was cultured CD8+ T cells from PBMCs, taken from culture after CMV antigen stimulation. The CDR3 protein is CASSPMQVTDTQYF. The CDR3 DNA sequence: TGTGCCAGCAGTCCAATGCAGGTCACAGATACGCAGTATTTT.